The next 19 T cell receptor beta chains were all read from a single sample in a study of molecular identifiers for immune sequencing clone quantification. MiXCR was run by TCRdb on the PCR reads, yielding one entry per CDR3 protein. The repertoire holds approximately 500,000 distinct CDR3 sequences, with about 22% as singletons. The specimen sequenced was naive CD8+ T cells from blood, with Jurkat cell RNA spiked in. Subset here: FACS-sorted CD8+CD4-CCR7+CD45RA+ naive T cells. The receptor source for this set is a human donor in good health. Some libraries in this study had Jurkat cell RNA spiked in.

Concerning this clonotype itself: Here the CDR3 omits its conserved ending phenylalanine or tryptophan, so a read error is the likely source. The gene calls are TRBV6-5 and TRBJ2-5; tentatively, D is TRBD1 (6 bases). The CDR3 length is 15 residues. The V end lost 2 bases, the J end lost 1 base, and 11 bases lay between the germline ends. The germline V gene encodes CDR1 MNHEY and CDR2 SVGAGI. For the CDR3, the DNA is TGTGCCAGCAGTTACACGACAGGTGTCCAAGAGACCCAGTACTCC. Translated: CASSYTTGVQETQYS.

This clonotype showed up just a few times. The gene calls are TRBV7-9 and TRBJ2-5, with D hard to call. Germline V gene sequence: CDR1 SEHNR, CDR2 FQNEAQ (reference sequence). Trimming took 6 bases from V and 5 from J, leaving 22 bases between them. The CDR3 totals 16 residues. The CDR3, as DNA: TGTGCCAGCAGTTCAGGCCCTCGGGCCGCGGCTGAGACCCAGTACTTC. Its translation: CASSSGPRAAAETQYF. The full variable domain, in which reference TRBV7-9 and TRBJ2-5 provide the parts outside the CDR3, is DTGVSQNPRHKITKRGQNVTFRCDPISEHNRLYWYRQTLGQGPEFLTYFQNEAQLEKSRLLSDRFSAERPKGSFSTLEIQRTEQGDSAMYLCASSSGPRAAAETQYFGPGTRLLVL.

Turning to this clonotype: This may be a read error: a much more frequent sequence differs by one nucleotide. The J gene is TRBJ2-7, the V gene TRBV6-5; 8 bases line up with TRBD1. The CDR3 length is 15 residues. The germline CDR1 and CDR2 sequences are MNHEY and SVGAGI. CDR3 protein: CATSSGTGGTYERYF. CDR3 coding DNA: TGTGCCACCAGCTCAGGGACAGGAGGTACCTACGAGCGGTACTTC.

The rearrangement joins TRBV20-1 to TRBJ2-7, with 8 bases that match TRBD2. V lost 5 bases to trimming and J lost 3 bases; unmatched junction nucleotides: 9. The CDR3 consists of 14 residues. Germline V gene sequence: CDR1 DFQATT, CDR2 SNEGSKA (reference sequence). CDR3 protein: CSARTSPSSYEQYF. CDR3 nucleotides: TGCAGTGCTCGGACTAGCCCATCGAGCTACGAGCAGTACTTC.

For this clonotype: With a much larger clone just one base away, this may be a read error. The chain uses TRBV29-1 and TRBJ2-5, with D tentatively TRBD1 or TRBD2 (6 bases each). CDR3 length: 15 residues. The V gene's germline CDR1 is SQVTM and CDR2 ANQGSEA. The CDR3 DNA reads TGCGGCGTTGGAGGGGGTGGGGCCATCTGGGAGACCCAGTACTTC. It yields the protein CGVGGGGAIWETQYF.

V is TRBV11-3 and J is TRBJ2-1; 13 bases fit TRBD2. This CDR3 is built from 18 residues. Germline lookup yields CDR1 SGHNT and CDR2 YENEEA. V lost 4 bases to trimming and J lost 0 bases; unmatched junction nucleotides: 6. The CDR3 sequence is CASSSGLAGDSSYNEQFF. The DNA of the CDR3 is TGTGCCAGCAGCTCAGGACTAGCGGGGGACAGCTCCTACAATGAGCAGTTCTTC. Full variable domain (outside the CDR3, taken from reference TRBV11-3 and TRBJ2-1): EAGVVQSPRYKIIEKKQPVAFWCNPISGHNTLYWYLQNLGQGPELLIRYENEEAVDDSQLPKDRFSAERLKGVDSTLKIQPAELGDSAVYLCASSSGLAGDSSYNEQFFGPGTRLTVL.

This clonotype was seen a few times. The rearrangement links TRBV11-2 to TRBJ1-1; D is unclear. The CDR3 is made up of 16 amino acids. With 1 base removed from V and 0 bases from J, the gap between germline ends came to 12 bases. The germline CDR1 and CDR2 sequences are SGHAT and FQNNGV. CDR3 loop: CASSLVSITMNTEAFF. The CDR3 coding sequence is TGTGCCAGCAGCTTAGTATCTATTACCATGAACACTGAAGCTTTCTTT.

This clonotype appeared many times. V gene TRBV29-1 combines with J gene TRBJ2-1, with D possibly being TRBD2 (6 bases). The germline gives CDR1 SQVTM, CDR2 ANQGSEA. V lost 0 bases and J 9 bases, leaving 18 bases between the germline ends. The CDR3 loop spans 15 amino acids. CDR3 nucleotide sequence: TGCAGCGTTGAAGATGAGCGGGCCTGGCGGGGTGAGCAGTTCTTC. It yields the protein CSVEDERAWRGEQFF.

The table lists this clonotype with many counts. The J gene is TRBJ2-3, the V gene TRBV6-1, with 10 bases matching TRBD2. This CDR3 is built from 16 residues. Looked up from germline, CDR1 is MNHNS and CDR2 is SASEGT. Trimming removed 0 bases from V and 1 base from J; junction bases left unmatched: 1. Written as DNA, the CDR3 is TGTGCCAGCAGTGAAGCGCTAGCGGGGGGCACAGATACGCAGTATTTT. Protein: CASSEALAGGTDTQYF.

In the case of this clonotype: The junction and the germline gene differ at one end; a read error may be behind it. Here the CDR3 reads CASSSTPGHTEAFF. Written as DNA, the CDR3 is TGTGCCAGCAGTTCGACTCCGGGACACACCGAAGCTTTCTTT. The J gene is TRBJ1-1, the V gene TRBV27; a possible D gene is TRBD1 (6 bases). There are 14 residues in the CDR3. Germline lookup yields CDR1 MNHEY and CDR2 SMNVEV (reference sequence).

Concerning this clonotype: This could be a read error, since a much larger clone is one nucleotide away. This sequence joins TRBV5-1 and TRBJ2-2; perhaps TRBD2 as D (6 bases). In germline, CDR1 is SGHRS, CDR2 YFSETQ. V dropped 4 bases and J dropped 4 bases, with 14 bases sitting between them. This CDR3 spans 15 amino acids. In nucleotides, the CDR3 is TGCGCCAGCAGCATAGGCGGGATTAGCACCGGGGAGCTGTTTTTT. This translates into CASSIGGISTGELFF.

At least ten counts were recorded for this clonotype. This chain connects TRBV2 to TRBJ2-3; possibly TRBD2 for D (7 bases). Trimming pared 6 bases from V and 5 bases from J, leaving 12 bases between. Germline CDR1 and CDR2: SNHLY and FYNNEI. The CDR3 covers 13 residues. In nucleotides, the CDR3 is TGTGCCAGCAGGGGGGGGGCCGTAGATACGCAGTATTTT. It is translated as CASRGGAVDTQYF.

This clonotype was observed at least ten times. The chain links TRBV4-3 to TRBJ2-7; no clear D gene. CDR1 LGHNA and CDR2 YSLEER come from the germline V gene. Trimming shortened V by 0 bases and J by 2 bases, and 11 bases separated the two germline ends. This CDR3 spans 15 amino acids. Here the CDR3 DNA reads TGCGCCAGCAGCCAAGATTCTGGCAGTGCCTACGAGCAGTACTTC. The encoded protein is CASSQDSGSAYEQYF.

This clonotype was seen at least ten times. The chain uses TRBV7-9 and TRBJ2-7; D is uncertain. The CDR3 totals 12 residues. CDR1 SEHNR and CDR2 FQNEAQ come from the germline V gene (reference sequence). Trimming took off 5 bases at V and 5 bases at J, with 10 bases between the two ends. CDR3 in DNA: TGTGCCAGCAGCCGGCGGCCGGACGAGCAGTACTTC. Translating gives CASSRRPDEQYF.

This clonotype was observed a few times. The V gene is TRBV7-6, the J gene TRBJ1-1; D remains unclear. This CDR3 is built from 13 residues. CDR1 and CDR2 (germline): SGHVS, FNYEAQ. Trimming pared 1 base from V and 7 bases from J, leaving 10 bases between. The CDR3 DNA is TGTGCCAGCAGCTTAGAATTGACGGGTGAAGCTTTCTTT. Translated: CASSLELTGEAFF.

In the case of this clonotype: With a much larger clone just one base away, this may be a read error. The rearrangement links TRBV7-9 to TRBJ2-5; D gene ambiguous. The CDR3 has 14 residues. Germline-derived CDR1 and CDR2 are SEHNR and FQNEAQ (reference sequence). In DNA form, the CDR3 reads TGTGCCAGCAGCGGAGCCGACCGACAAGAGGCCCAGTACTTC. It translates to CASSGADRQEAQYF. Combining the CDR3 with reference TRBV7-9 and TRBJ2-5 gives the whole variable domain DTGVSQNPRHKITKRGQNVTFRCDPISEHNRLYWYRQTLGQGPEFLTYFQNEAQLEKSRLLSDRFSAERPKGSFSTLEIQRTEQGDSAMYLCASSGADRQEAQYFGPGTRLLVL.

This clonotype was recorded once. This sequence may be a read error, since a much larger clone differs from it by one base. As the CDR3 is not closed by the conserved phenylalanine or tryptophan, this likely results from a read error. The V call is TRBV9, the J call TRBJ2-5, with D perhaps being TRBD1 or TRBD2 (6 bases each). Germline V CDR1 and CDR2: SGDLS, YYNGEE. Trimming stripped 4 bases from V and 4 bases from J, with 20 bases between. The CDR3 contains 16 residues. The CDR3 DNA reads TGTGCCAGCAGCCCCGGGGGCGGAGCGTTTCTAGAGACCCAGTACTCC. Its protein product is CASSPGGGAFLETQYS.

Ten or more counts support this clonotype. This chain uses TRBV4-3 with TRBJ1-2; D remains unclear. The length of the CDR3 is 14 residues. V was cut by 0 bases and J by 3 bases, with 8 bases left in between. Germline V gene lookup returns CDR1 LGHNA and CDR2 YSLEER. CDR3 amino acids: CASSQEYSDYGYTF. CDR3 nucleotides: TGCGCCAGCAGCCAAGAGTACAGTGACTATGGCTACACCTTC.

The chain couples TRBV7-8 to TRBJ2-7; TRBD1 agrees at 7 bases. The CDR3 extends over 14 amino acids. V lost 4 bases, J lost 5 bases, and 8 bases stayed unmatched. CDR1 and CDR2 from the germline V gene are SGHVS and FQNEAQ. The CDR3 DNA follows: TGTGCCAGCAGCTCTGGGACAGAAGGGAACGAGCAGTACTTC. This codes for CASSSGTEGNEQYF.